One sample yielded the 7 T cell receptor beta chains listed below, sequenced in a study of cytomegalovirus exposure and HLA in healthy donors. The PCR was carried out with 60 Vbeta primers and 13 Jbeta primers. The repertoire was sequenced with immunoSEQ multiplex PCR; TCRdb's copy has only in-frame clones and lacks some. The specimen's table records some 120,000 clones. What was sequenced was PBMCs. All receptors come from a man aged 30 to 39 in good health and CMV-seronegative.

V and J are TRBV5-5 and TRBJ1-2, with 10 bases identical to TRBD1. The CDR3 runs 15 residues. V lost 0 bases and J lost 7; bases outside the gene matches: 6. Germline CDR1 reads SGHKS; CDR2 reads YYEKEE (reference sequence). The CDR3 protein is CASSLGTGGRRGYTF. CDR3 nucleotides: TGTGCCAGCAGCTTGGGGACAGGGGGGCGACGTGGCTACACCTTC.

The chain is built from TRBV5-1 and TRBJ1-3, with D unclear. V was trimmed by 0 bases and J by 8 bases, leaving 9 bases between them. This CDR3 is 13 amino acids long. The germline CDR1 and CDR2 sequences are SGHRS and YFSETQ. As DNA, the CDR3 is TGCGCCAGCAGCTTGGTCGGGGAAGACACCATATATTTT. As protein: CASSLVGEDTIYF.

The CDR3 loop is CASGLVDQPQHF. In DNA, the CDR3 is TGTGCTAGTGGTTTGGTCGATCAGCCCCAGCATTTT. The J gene is TRBJ1-5, the V gene TRBV12-5; no definite D call. CDR1 is LGHNT, CDR2 FRNRAP, per germline. Trimming cost V 0 bases and J 5 bases, with 2 bases left between them. CDR3 length: 12 amino acids.

The chain recombines TRBV6-1 with TRBJ1-1; D is ambiguous. The germline V and J ends were trimmed by 6 bases and 1 base, with 9 bases remaining between them. The CDR3 is 13 amino acids. CDR1 and CDR2 (germline): MNHNS, SASEGT. This chain's CDR3 is CASRRLGNTEAFF. The CDR3 bases are TGTGCCAGCAGGCGTCTAGGGAACACTGAAGCTTTCTTT.

The V call is TRBV5-1, the J call TRBJ2-7; 8 bases line up with TRBD2. CDR1 is SGHRS and CDR2 is YFSETQ in the germline V gene. The CDR3 covers 14 residues. V dropped 0 bases and J dropped 6; count of bases not matched to a gene: 5. CDR3 loop: CASSLDRGGLEQYF. The CDR3 DNA reads as TGCGCCAGCAGCTTGGACCGGGGGGGTCTCGAGCAGTACTTC. The entire variable domain, with the rest obtained from reference TRBV5-1 and TRBJ2-7, is as follows: KAGVTQTPRYLIKTRGQQVTLSCSPISGHRSVSWYQQTPGQGLQFLFEYFSETQRNKGNFPGRFSGRQFSNSRSEMNVSTLELGDSALYLCASSLDRGGLEQYFGPGTRLTVT.

The chain carries TRBV2 and TRBJ2-2; 9 positions agree with TRBD2. Germline values: CDR1 SNHLY, CDR2 FYNNEI. The J segment lost 5 bases and the V segment lost 5 bases, leaving 6 bases of the junction unmatched. This CDR3 region has 15 residues. CDR3 region: CASSPPGLATGELFF. As DNA, the CDR3 is TGTGCCAGCAGTCCCCCGGGACTAGCAACCGGGGAGCTGTTTTTT.

The V and J genes are TRBV19 and TRBJ1-4; D is unresolved. Germline assignment: CDR1 LNHDA and CDR2 SQIVND (reference sequence). The V end lost 1 base, the J end lost 3 bases, and 12 bases lay between the germline ends. This CDR3 has 16 residues. The CDR3 DNA is TGTGCCAGTAGTATAGGTGCGGTCGGAGCTAATGAAAAACTGTTTTTT. This codes for CASSIGAVGANEKLFF.